This is a list of T cell receptor beta chains from one sample in a study of cytomegalovirus exposure and HLA in healthy donors. Some clones are missing from TCRdb's copy, which holds only in-frame ones; the method was immunoSEQ multiplex PCR. The table includes about 140,000 clones, 70% to 90% detected once. The sample was PBMCs. Every receptor here comes from a woman aged 25-40 years in good health and CMV-seronegative. Each CDR3 is given with its conserved first and last residue. Each record gives: clone size, J gene, V gene, D gene, CDR3 DNA, CDR3 protein. The D gene is left open where the match is weak. Clone size appears in some rows only: once, few, many, or a class for an expanded clone.

.	TRBJ1-1	TRBV6-5	.	TGTGCCAGCAGACCCAGGGGCATGAACACTGAAGCTTTCTTT	CASRPRGMNTEAFF
.	TRBJ2-6	TRBV4-1	.	TGCGCCAGCAGCCAAGGGAGGGCCTCTGGGGCCAACGTCCTGACTTTC	CASSQGRASGANVLTF
.	TRBJ2-7	TRBV9	.	TGTGCCAGCAGCGTAGCGGTAAGAAAAATATACGAGCAGTACTTC	CASSVAVRKIYEQYF
.	TRBJ1-1	TRBV7-2	.	TGTGCCAGCAGCTTAGGGATAAGACTTCAAGGGGACACTGAAGCTTTCTTT	CASSLGIRLQGDTEAFF
.	TRBJ1-3	TRBV7-9	.	TGTGCCAGCAGCGATCCTCGGTTCGGGGGGCGGACTGGAAACACCATATATTTT	CASSDPRFGGRTGNTIYF
.	TRBJ2-7	TRBV18	TRBD1	TGTGCCAGCTCACCACTACCACAGGGGTCGTTGGCCTACGAGCAGTACTTC	CASSPLPQGSLAYEQYF
.	TRBJ1-4	TRBV10-3	.	TGTGCCATCAGTGCCGAGTTGGGGGGGCCGTCTGAAAAACTGTTTTTT	CAISAELGGPSEKLFF
once	TRBJ2-3	TRBV5-1	.	TGCGCCAGCAGTAAAACAGGGATAACAGATACGCAGTATTTT	CASSKTGITDTQYF
.	TRBJ2-3	TRBV2	TRBD2	TGTGCCAGCAGTGATAGCGGGGGAAGCACAGATACGCAGTATTTT	CASSDSGGSTDTQYF
.	TRBJ1-2	TRBV30	TRBD1	TGTGCCTGGAAAGGGGGCGGCTGGGGCTACACCTTC	CAWKGGGWGYTF
.	TRBJ1-2	TRBV28	.	TGTGCCAGCAGCCTCATGTCAGTTTCCTATGGCTACACCTTC	CASSLMSVSYGYTF
few	TRBJ1-2	TRBV29-1	TRBD1	TGCAGCGTTGGTCAGGGGGCGGACTATGGCTACACCTTC	CSVGQGADYGYTF
.	TRBJ1-4	TRBV5-1	TRBD1	TGCGCCAGCAGCTTCACAGGGGGGACCAGTAATGAAAAACTGTTTTTT	CASSFTGGTSNEKLFF
.	TRBJ1-4	TRBV11-1	.	TGTGCCAGCAGCTTGGACTCTAATGAAAAACTGTTTTTT	CASSLDSNEKLFF
.	TRBJ2-5	TRBV5-6	.	TGTGCCAGCAGCTCTTGGGGGGTTCGAGAGACCCAGTACTTC	CASSSWGVRETQYF
.	TRBJ1-2	TRBV6-5	TRBD1	TGTGCCAGCAGTTCCCGGGAACCGGGACAGCGTTATGGCTACACCTTC	CASSSREPGQRYGYTF
.	TRBJ1-3	TRBV18	.	TGTGCCAGCTCACCTGACAGAACCTCTGGAAACACCATATATTTT	CASSPDRTSGNTIYF
.	TRBJ2-1	TRBV5-1	TRBD1	TGCGCCAGCAGCTTGGATTTGACAGGGAACGGTAGCGATGAGCAGTTCTTC	CASSLDLTGNGSDEQFF
.	TRBJ2-7	TRBV5-1	.	TGCGCCAGCCAGAGGACAGACGCCTACGAGCAGTACTTC	CASQRTDAYEQYF
.	TRBJ1-3	TRBV19	.	TGTGCCAGTAGCCAGTTCGCCGTCTCTGGAAACACCATATATTTT	CASSQFAVSGNTIYF
once	TRBJ1-2	TRBV5-1	.	TGCGCCAGCAGCCCCGGACAGGGCTACACCTTC	CASSPGQGYTF
.	TRBJ2-1	TRBV6-5	.	TGTGCCAGCAGTTACTGGCGGGGTGAAGGATACAATGAGCAGTTCTTC	CASSYWRGEGYNEQFF